These 20 T cell receptor beta chains were all obtained from the same sample, sequenced in a study of metastatic and nonmetastatic thyroid tumors. TCRdb recomputed clones from the PCR reads via MiXCR. The sample comprises some 86,000 clones, around 13% of which are singletons, and 8.5% to 10% rests with the top ten. Nobody among the patients had been given any treatment before thyroid surgery. The source material was tumor tissue. The receptors shown here come from a female donor with papillary thyroid cancer or a benign thyroid nodule (not recorded which). Some clones in this sample may be carry-over from other donors' samples.

This clone has just a few counts. A much larger clone lies one base from this, so it may be a read error. This chain connects TRBV15 to TRBJ2-3; D call uncertain. CDR3 size: 12 residues. Germline assignment: CDR1 LNHNV and CDR2 YYDKDF (reference sequence). The CDR3 DNA reads as TGTGCCGCCAGCAGAGTCGCGGTTACGCAGTATTTT. Translation gives CAASRVAVTQYF.

This clone is medium-sized by share. The rearrangement links TRBV6-1 to TRBJ2-1; maybe TRBD2 (5 bases). The CDR3 is 14 residues long. Germline V gene sequence: CDR1 MNHNS, CDR2 SASEGT. The V end lost 4 bases, the J end lost 3 bases, and 10 bases lay between the germline ends. The CDR3 sequence is CASSATRVYNEQFF. The DNA for the CDR3 is TGTGCCAGCAGTGCCACGCGGGTCTACAATGAGCAGTTCTTC.

Worth noting for this clone: It may be a read error: a sequence one base away is much more abundant. The chain recombines TRBV30 with TRBJ2-1; the D gene is possibly TRBD1 (6 bases). This CDR3 region has 15 residues. Trimming stripped 0 bases from V and 9 bases from J, with 18 bases between. The germline CDR1 and CDR2 sequences are GTSNPN and SVGIG (reference sequence). The CDR3 here is CAWSVSGASVGEQFF. For the CDR3, the DNA is TGTGCCTGGAGTGTTTCAGGGGCATCAGTGGGTGAGCAGTTCTTC.

This clone has at least ten counts. The rearrangement uses TRBV7-9 and TRBJ2-3, with TRBD2 as a possible D gene (6 bases). CDR1 and CDR2 from the germline V gene are SEHNR and FQNEAQ (reference sequence). This CDR3 contains 15 residues. V was pared by 5 bases and J by 0 bases, with 12 bases between. DNA of the CDR3: TGTGCCAGCAGCCACAAAAGCGGGAGCACAGATACGCAGTATTTT. This encodes CASSHKSGSTDTQYF.

The table lists this clone with many counts. The J gene is TRBJ2-5, the V gene TRBV4-1, with 7 bases identical to TRBD2. CDR1 MGHRA and CDR2 YSYEKL come from the germline V gene. V was pared by 4 bases and J by 5 bases, with 10 bases of the junction left unmatched. This CDR3 contains 15 residues. Here the CDR3 DNA reads TGCGCCAGCAGCCCGAGCGCGGGAGTGGGGGAGACCCAGTACTTC. This gives the protein CASSPSAGVGETQYF.

This clone was seen repeatedly, ten times or more. V is TRBV2 and J is TRBJ1-6; D perhaps matches TRBD1 (5 bases). The germline V gene encodes CDR1 SNHLY and CDR2 FYNNEI. V lost 8 bases to trimming and J lost 3 bases, with 11 bases between them. CDR3 length equals 14 residues. This CDR3 is CASGQGLYNSPLHF. CDR3 sequence (DNA): TGTGCCAGCGGTCAGGGCCTCTATAATTCACCCCTCCACTTT.

The CDR3 reads CSAQDPRGQSVNSPLHF. As DNA, the CDR3 is TGCAGTGCTCAGGATCCTAGGGGGCAGTCGGTTAATTCACCCCTCCACTTT. The rearrangement joins TRBV20-1 to TRBJ1-6; 7 nucleotides align to TRBD1. The CDR3 has 17 amino acids. Germline V gene data show CDR1 as DFQATT and CDR2 as SNEGSKA (reference sequence). V shed 5 bases, J shed 6 bases, and the junction held 16 bases outside the gene matches.

This clone is medium-sized by share. The chain combines TRBV7-9 with TRBJ2-3, with D perhaps TRBD2 (5 bases). Trimming stripped 5 bases from V and 4 bases from J, with 16 bases between. The CDR3 is made up of 15 amino acids. CDR1 is SEHNR, CDR2 FQNEAQ, per germline (reference sequence). The CDR3 loop is CASSPLGEYADTQYF. In nucleotides, the CDR3 is TGTGCCAGCAGCCCCCTTGGGGAGTACGCAGATACGCAGTATTTT. Filled out from reference TRBV7-9 and TRBJ2-3, the complete variable domain reads DTGVSQNPRHKITKRGQNVTFRCDPISEHNRLYWYRQTLGQGPEFLTYFQNEAQLEKSRLLSDRFSAERPKGSFSTLEIQRTEQGDSAMYLCASSPLGEYADTQYFGPGTRLTVL.

This clone showed up many times. The chain recombines TRBV20-1 with TRBJ2-1, with 9 bases lining up with TRBD2. The CDR3 spans 14 residues. Losses at the gene ends were 5 bases for V and 7 bases for J; bases not matched to a gene: 9. Germline CDR1 and CDR2: DFQATT and SNEGSKA (reference sequence). The DNA for the CDR3 is TGCAGTGCTTCCGTAGCGGGAGAGTATAATGAGCAGTTCTTC. This codes for CSASVAGEYNEQFF.

This clone has ten or more counts. The chain recombines TRBV20-1 with TRBJ1-2; a weak D match, TRBD1 (6 bases). The germline gives CDR1 DFQATT, CDR2 SNEGSKA (reference sequence). CDR3 size: 14 residues. V gave up 7 bases and J gave up 0 bases, with 15 bases separating them. The CDR3 region is CSVTARGTNYGYTF. CDR3 DNA sequence: TGCAGTGTGACCGCCAGGGGAACTAACTATGGCTACACCTTC.

This clone came up many times. Other DNA sequences in this specimen translate into the identical CDR3. The J gene is TRBJ2-1, the V gene TRBV6-1, with TRBD2 identical over 8 bases. V lost 3 bases, J lost 9 bases, and 10 bases stayed unmatched. Germline V gives CDR1 MNHNS, CDR2 SASEGT. The CDR3 length is 15 residues. Written as DNA, the CDR3 is TGTGCCAGCAGTGAGTTCCTAGCGGGCTACGGTGAGCAGTTCTTC. As protein: CASSEFLAGYGEQFF.

This clone appeared many times. The sample contains more than one DNA sequence encoding this CDR3. The chain has TRBV25-1 and TRBJ1-2; 9 bases agree with TRBD1. Germline V CDR1 and CDR2: MGHDK, SYGVNS. The ends lost 8 bases at V and 4 bases at J; junction bases unmatched: 8. The CDR3 loop spans 14 amino acids. CDR3 amino acids: CASDPGQGIYGYTF. CDR3 bases: TGTGCCAGCGACCCGGGACAGGGCATCTATGGCTACACCTTC.

Comment on this clone: Just one base apart from a much larger clone, this may be a read error. This chain uses TRBV6-2 or TRBV6-3 with TRBJ2-3, with D unresolved. Trimming removed 2 bases from V and 5 bases from J, with 11 bases in between. CDR3 length equals 14 residues. Per germline, CDR1 MNHEY and CDR2 SVGEGT. The chain's CDR3 is CASSYNSMQDTQYF. Written as DNA, the CDR3 is TGTGCCAGCAGTTACAATAGCATGCAAGATACGCAGTATTTT.

Many counts were recorded for this clone. V and J are TRBV7-8 and TRBJ2-2; D gene unclear. Deletions cut 7 bases from V and 0 bases from J, with 9 bases between. CDR3 length equals 14 residues. The V gene's germline CDR1 is SGHVS and CDR2 FQNEAQ. CDR3 amino acids: CASTRLANTGELFF. The CDR3 nucleotides are TGTGCCAGCACCCGATTAGCGAACACCGGGGAGCTGTTTTTT.

A few counts support this clone. The junction departs from germline at one end; a sequencing error may be responsible. V is TRBV12-3 or TRBV12-4 and J is TRBJ2-3; D is possibly TRBD1 (8 bases). The CDR3 spans 14 residues. The CDR3 DNA is TGTGCCAGCAGCCGAGGACAGGGAGGGGATACGCGGTATTTT. It specifies CASSRGQGGDTRYF.

The chain employs TRBV20-1 and TRBJ2-7; D gene ambiguous. The CDR3 is made up of 12 amino acids. V lost 1 base, J lost 6 bases, and 10 bases lay in between. Per the germline V gene, CDR1 is DFQATT and CDR2 is SNEGSKA (reference sequence). The CDR3 DNA reads TGCAGTGCTAGAGGTCGGAGAGTCGAGCAGTACTTC. Translating it yields CSARGRRVEQYF.

V and J are TRBV18 and TRBJ2-7; the D is unclear. CDR3 size: 11 residues. V lost 3 bases to trimming and J lost 5 bases, with 5 bases between them. CDR1 and CDR2 (germline): KGHSH, LQKENI. DNA of the CDR3: TGTGCCAGCTCACCCCTGGACGAGCAGTACTTC. Its translation is CASSPLDEQYF. Based on the CDR3 plus reference TRBV18 and TRBJ2-7, the full variable domain is NAGVMQNPRHLVRRRGQEARLRCSPMKGHSHVYWYRQLPEEGLKFMVYLQKENIIDESGMPKERFSAEFPKEGPSILRIQQVVRGDSAAYFCASSPLDEQYFGPGTRLTVT.

The gene calls are TRBV18 and TRBJ2-5; 8 bases are a match to TRBD1. The germline gives CDR1 KGHSH, CDR2 LQKENI. CDR3 length equals 14 residues. With 4 bases clipped from V and 2 bases from J, the junction kept 3 bases outside the gene matches. The CDR3 DNA sequence: TGTGCCAGCTCACTGGGACAGGCGCAAGAGACCCAGTACTTC. It codes for CASSLGQAQETQYF.

Note on this clone: This sequence may be a read error, since a much larger clone differs from it by one base. The J gene is TRBJ1-2, the V gene TRBV6-1; 10 positions agree with TRBD1. Trimming removed 5 bases from V and 7 bases from J; junction bases left unmatched: 7. The CDR3 length is 14 residues. Germline CDR1 and CDR2: MNHNS and SASEGT. The CDR3 DNA reads as TGTGCCAGCAGTTTCGACAGGGGGCTCGGTGGCTACACCTTC. Protein product: CASSFDRGLGGYTF.

This clone was counted at least ten times. This sequence joins TRBV9 and TRBJ2-5, with D perhaps TRBD2 (5 bases). The germline gives CDR1 SGDLS, CDR2 YYNGEE. Trimming removed 3 bases at V and 5 bases at J, with 17 bases between. The CDR3 consists of 15 residues. CDR3 protein: CASSDGVKIRETQYF. CDR3 bases: TGTGCCAGCAGCGACGGGGTTAAAATTAGGGAGACCCAGTACTTC.